The rows below give T cell receptor beta chains drawn from one sample of a study of cytomegalovirus exposure and HLA in healthy donors. Only in-frame clones appear in the TCRdb table, and some are missing; sequencing was by immunoSEQ multiplex PCR. The sample contains 60,000 to 90,000 clones, around 70% of which appear only once. Sample: PBMCs. Receptors originate from a man aged 40-55 years in good health and CMV-seropositive. Each CDR3 is given with its conserved first and last residue. A D gene is named only where the DNA matches it firmly. The listing skips clone size in some rows; elsewhere it reads once, few, many or a size class.

V	J	size	D	DNA	CDR3
TRBV7-9	TRBJ1-5	NA	TRBD1	TGTGCCAGCAGCCTGGGACAGGCCAATCAGCCCCAGCATTTT	CASSLGQANQPQHF
TRBV4-1	TRBJ2-5	once	TRBD1	TGCGCCAGCAGCCTTATTCGACAGGGTCAAGAGACCCAGTACTTC	CASSLIRQGQETQYF
TRBV18	TRBJ1-6	NA	TRBD1	TGTGCCAGCTCACCCGGGACAGGCTATAATTCACCCCTCCACTTT	CASSPGTGYNSPLHF
TRBV11-2	TRBJ2-5	NA	TRBD1	TGTGCCAGCAGCAAAGGGACAGTCCAAGAGACCCAGTACTTC	CASSKGTVQETQYF
TRBV7-2	TRBJ1-1	few	TRBD1	TGTGCCAGCAGCTTACGGGGTGGGACAGGGGGATTAGTGAACACTGAAGCTTTCTTT	CASSLRGGTGGLVNTEAFF
TRBV5-6	TRBJ2-7	few	TRBD1	TGTGCCAGCAGCAGGGACAGGGTCCTCGAGCAGTACTTC	CASSRDRVLEQYF
TRBV30	TRBJ1-1	NA	NA	TGTGCCTGGAGTGTCTCAGGGGCTGAAGCTTTCTTT	CAWSVSGAEAFF
TRBV6-1	TRBJ2-1	NA	NA	TGTGCCGGCAGGGCTGACTCCTACAATGAGCAGTTCTTC	CAGRADSYNEQFF
TRBV19	TRBJ1-1	NA	NA	TGTGCCAGTAAAGTGGCGGCCTCCTCTTTAGGTGAAGCTTTCTTT	CASKVAASSLGEAFF
TRBV6-1	TRBJ1-1	NA	TRBD1	TGTGCCAGCAGTGAAAACAGGGGGCACACTGAAGCTTTCTTT	CASSENRGHTEAFF
TRBV6-5	TRBJ2-5	NA	TRBD1	TGTGCCAGCAGTCGACAGGGGGCGGTAGAGACCCAGTACTTC	CASSRQGAVETQYF
TRBV25-1	TRBJ1-2	NA	NA	TGTGCCAGCAGTGAAGGGGGAGGGATCCGCTACACCTTC	CASSEGGGIRYTF
TRBV7-9	TRBJ1-2	few	NA	TGTGCCAGCAGTTCTGAGGGTGGCTACACCTTC	CASSSEGGYTF
TRBV19	TRBJ2-3	NA	TRBD2	TGTGCCAGTACATGGGGACCTTCGGGGGGAAGAAAGGCAGATACGCAGTATTTT	CASTWGPSGGRKADTQYF
TRBV5-6	TRBJ2-7	NA	TRBD1	TGTGCCAGCAGGAACAGGGGGGCGGCCTACGAGCAGTACTTC	CASRNRGAAYEQYF
TRBV5-6	TRBJ2-5	NA	TRBD2	TGTGCCAGCAGCTCACCGGGACTAGCGGGGGACCTTCAAGAGACCCAGTACTTC	CASSSPGLAGDLQETQYF
TRBV7-9	TRBJ1-2	NA	NA	TGTGCCAGCAGCTACATCCGGGACAACACTAACTATGGCTACACCTTC	CASSYIRDNTNYGYTF
TRBV10-3	TRBJ1-1	NA	NA	TGTGCCATCAGTGAGTCGGGCAGGACTGAAGCTTTCTTT	CAISESGRTEAFF
TRBV2	TRBJ1-1	once	TRBD1	TGTGCCAGAGGACAGGGGGGGACTGAAGCTTTCTTT	CARGQGGTEAFF
TRBV5-1	TRBJ2-2	NA	NA	TGCGCCAGCAGCTTGGGCGGCAACCGGGAGCTGTTTTTT	CASSLGGNRELFF
TRBV5-1	TRBJ1-1	NA	NA	TGCGCCAGCAGCTTGGTGTCGCGGGGGAGTGGCACTGAAGCTTTCTTT	CASSLVSRGSGTEAFF
TRBV19	TRBJ1-2	NA	NA	TGTGCCACTAAGTCTTTGTCAGGGATGAACTATGGCTACACCTTC	CATKSLSGMNYGYTF
TRBV7-6	TRBJ2-6	NA	TRBD1	TGTGCCAGCAGTTTAAGGGGGCGTGGGGCCAACGTCCTGACTTTC	CASSLRGRGANVLTF
TRBV9	TRBJ1-4	NA	NA	TGTGCCAGCAGCGCCAACGGACAGTCTAATGAAAAACTGTTTTTT	CASSANGQSNEKLFF
TRBV14	TRBJ2-7	NA	TRBD1	TGTGCCAGCAGCCGCACAGGGGGCGCCTCCAACGAGCAGTACTTC	CASSRTGGASNEQYF
TRBV6-6	TRBJ1-2	few	NA	TGTGCCAGCGGACTCAACTATGGCTACACCTTC	CASGLNYGYTF
TRBV27	TRBJ1-2	NA	NA	TGTGCCAGCAGTTTAAAGGTAGAGGGAGTAAGTGGCTACACCTTC	CASSLKVEGVSGYTF
TRBV2	TRBJ2-5	NA	TRBD2	TGTGCCAGCAGCCCCGGGGGGTTCCAAGAGACCCAGTACTTC	CASSPGGFQETQYF
TRBV11-2	TRBJ2-2	few	TRBD2	TGTGCCAGCAGCCAAAGTATTACTAGCGGGAGGGCCTTCACCGGGGAGCTGTTTTTT	CASSQSITSGRAFTGELFF
TRBV2	TRBJ1-2	NA	NA	TGTGCCAGCAGTGATACAGGATTTAACTATGGCTACACCTTC	CASSDTGFNYGYTF
TRBV5-1	TRBJ2-5	NA	TRBD1	TGCGCCAGCAGCTTGGTTGGGACAGGCCAAGAGACCCAGTACTTC	CASSLVGTGQETQYF
TRBV6-6	TRBJ1-1	NA	NA	TGTGCCAGCAGTTCAACGGTGGAAGCTTTCTTT	CASSSTVEAFF
TRBV18	TRBJ2-6	NA	NA	TGTGCCAGCTCACCAAGTAAGGGGTCATCTGGGGCCAACGTCCTGACTTTC	CASSPSKGSSGANVLTF
TRBV5-6	TRBJ1-1	few	TRBD1	TGTGCCAGCAGCTTGGTAGGGGGCAACGGAGCTTTCTTT	CASSLVGGNGAFF
TRBV5-6	TRBJ2-1	NA	TRBD1	TGCGCCAGCAGCCCACTTGACAGGGGGGGATTTGAGCAGTTCTTC	CASSPLDRGGFEQFF
TRBV6-5	TRBJ2-7	NA	NA	TGTGCCAGCAGGGCCGATCAAGCGGCCTACGAGCAGTACTTC	CASRADQAAYEQYF
TRBV7-9	TRBJ2-5	NA	NA	TGTGCCAGCAGCGCTATACTTAGCGGCGAGACCCAGTACTTC	CASSAILSGETQYF
TRBV30	TRBJ2-5	NA	TRBD2	TGTGCCTGGAGGACGGGACTAGCGAGCCAGACCCAGTACTTC	CAWRTGLASQTQYF
TRBV6-5	TRBJ2-7	NA	TRBD1	TGTGCCAGCAGTTACACCCGGGACAGGGGCGTCGACGAGCAGTACTTC	CASSYTRDRGVDEQYF
TRBV2	TRBJ1-1	NA	TRBD1	TGTGCCAGCAGTGACAGGGACAGGGGGCAAGACACTGAAGCTTTCTTT	CASSDRDRGQDTEAFF
TRBV29-1	TRBJ1-1	NA	TRBD1	TGCAGCGTTGAATTGGGACAGGGACGAGAAGCTTTCTTT	CSVELGQGREAFF
TRBV6-5	TRBJ1-2	medium-sized	TRBD1	TGTGCCAGCAGGGCCCCCGGGACAGGGAATGGCTACACCTTC	CASRAPGTGNGYTF
TRBV10-3	TRBJ1-5	NA	NA	TGTGCCATCAGTGAAGGGACTTCGGGCCTCGGTAATCAGCCCCAGCATTTT	CAISEGTSGLGNQPQHF